The 20 T cell receptor beta chains below come from one sample, sequenced in a study of breast tumors, draining lymph nodes, adjacent tissues. Samples came from axillary lymph nodes draining the breast cancer. One entry per CDR3 protein, called by TCRdb with MiXCR from the multiplex PCR reads. The table shows approximately 100,000 distinct CDR3 sequences, with 21% occurring only once. Sequenced input: axillary lymph node tissue. These receptor sequences come from a female donor with breast cancer. Some clones in this sample may be carry-over from other donors' samples.

This clonotype has at least ten counts. The genes are TRBV6-2 or TRBV6-3 and TRBJ2-1, with no clear D. Germline CDR1 is MNHEY and CDR2 is SVGEGT. The CDR3 consists of 11 residues. V lost 5 bases, J lost 10 bases, and 9 bases lay in between. DNA for the CDR3: TGTGCCAGCAGTAACCACAGAGAGCAGTTCTTC. It translates to CASSNHREQFF.

This clonotype showed up many times. This chain connects TRBV20-1 to TRBJ1-6; D perhaps matches TRBD1 (5 bases). From germline, CDR1 is DFQATT and CDR2 SNEGSKA (reference sequence). The V gene lost 3 bases and the J gene lost 2 bases, with 17 bases spanning the gap. This CDR3 comprises 17 residues. The CDR3 DNA is TGCAGTGCTAGGTCGCAATTTCTGGGACCCTATAATTCACCCCTCCACTTT. Protein sequence: CSARSQFLGPYNSPLHF.

At least ten counts were recorded for this clonotype. This chain joins TRBV20-1 and TRBJ1-2; D unresolved. The germline V and J ends were trimmed by 0 bases and 7 bases, with 9 bases remaining between them. The CDR3 contains 12 residues. Germline CDR1 and CDR2: DFQATT and SNEGSKA (reference sequence). The CDR3 is CSARDLTAGYTF. CDR3 nucleotide sequence: TGCAGTGCTAGAGATCTGACTGCTGGCTACACCTTC.

Turning to this clonotype: A read error may account for a junction end that differs from germline. This chain uses TRBV7-2 with TRBJ1-4; D is uncertain. This CDR3 has 15 residues. The germline gives CDR1 SGHTA, CDR2 FQGNSA. The CDR3 sequence is CAGSPTLGKNEKLFF. CDR3 in DNA: TGTGCCGGCAGTCCGACACTGGGCAAGAATGAGAAACTGTTTTTT. Based on the CDR3 plus reference TRBV7-2 and TRBJ1-4, the full variable domain is GAGVSQSPSNKVTEKGKDVELRCDPISGHTALYWYRQSLGQGLEFLIYFQGNSAPDKSGLPSDRFSAERTGGSVSTLTIQRTQQEDSAVYLCAGSPTLGKNEKLFFGSGTQLSVL.

This clonotype was found many times. CDR3 amino acids: CASSVAGTGSSGANVLTF. The CDR3 DNA sequence: TGTGCCAGCAGCGTAGCAGGGACAGGGTCGTCTGGGGCCAACGTCCTGACTTTC. This sequence joins TRBV9 and TRBJ2-6; 9 bases align to TRBD1. The CDR3 has 18 amino acids. Trimming took 0 bases from V and 1 from J; bases not matched to a gene: 5. Germline V CDR1 and CDR2: SGDLS, YYNGEE.

This clonotype came up many times. The V gene is TRBV20-1, the J gene TRBJ2-3, with D possibly being TRBD2 (7 bases). V dropped 0 bases and J dropped 6 bases, with 19 bases sitting between them. The CDR3 totals 16 residues. CDR1 DFQATT and CDR2 SNEGSKA come from the germline V gene (reference sequence). The CDR3 DNA reads TGCAGTGCTAGAGATAAAGGGAGGGGGGATCCCGATACGCAGTATTTT. Translated, it gives CSARDKGRGDPDTQYF.

Concerning this clonotype: Since a much larger clone is just one base distant, this may be a read error. Here the CDR3 reads CASTPGGRGTQYF. In DNA form, the CDR3 reads TGTGCCAGCACCCCCGGGGGCCGGGGGACCCAGTACTTC. V and J are TRBV2 and TRBJ2-5; D assignment may be TRBD1 or TRBD2 (6 bases each). The germline gives CDR1 SNHLY, CDR2 FYNNEI. The germline V and J ends were trimmed by 7 bases and 7 bases, with 16 bases remaining between them. The CDR3 has 13 residues.

This clonotype was observed many times. V is TRBV12-3 or TRBV12-4 and J is TRBJ1-5; 10 bases line up with TRBD1. CDR3 size: 15 residues. V lost 3 bases and J lost 5; bases outside the gene matches: 4. The CDR3, as DNA: TGTGCCAGCAGTTTCCGACAGGGGGCTTATCAGCCCCAGCATTTT. It specifies CASSFRQGAYQPQHF.

Notes on this clonotype: A read error may account for a junction end that differs from germline. The rearrangement joins TRBV5-4 to TRBJ2-6, with D uncertain. From germline, CDR1 is SGHNT and CDR2 YYREEE (reference sequence). The CDR3 consists of 15 residues. The CDR3 coding sequence is TGTGCCAGCAGCTTGGAGTCCTCTAGGGCCTACGTCCTGACTTTC. This encodes CASSLESSRAYVLTF.

The sample holds many counts of this clonotype. V gene TRBV6-1 combines with J gene TRBJ1-5, with D possibly matching TRBD1 (6 bases). The CDR3 covers 16 residues. Germline CDR1 is MNHNS and CDR2 is SASEGT. V was clipped by 4 bases and J by 0 bases, with 13 bases between them. As DNA, the CDR3 is TGTGCCAGCAGTGGGGGGACACCTTATAGCAATCAGCCCCAGCATTTT. It yields the protein CASSGGTPYSNQPQHF.

This clonotype has a count of ten or more. V is TRBV7-7 and J is TRBJ2-2, with D tentatively TRBD2 (7 bases). This CDR3 is built from 17 residues. The V gene's germline CDR1 is SSHAT and CDR2 FNYEAQ (reference sequence). The V and J ends lost 1 base and 0 bases respectively, with 12 bases between them. CDR3 in amino acids: CASSLGGGPANTGELFF. The CDR3 nucleotides are TGTGCCAGCAGCTTAGGGGGGGGGCCAGCGAACACCGGGGAGCTGTTTTTT.

This clonotype was detected a few times. Sequence at one end of the junction differs from germline and may be a read error. V usage is TRBV6-1 and J usage is TRBJ1-3, with TRBD1 identical over 7 bases. CDR1 MNHNS and CDR2 SASEGT come from the germline V gene. This CDR3 is built from 14 residues. The CDR3 is CASSETGAGNTVYF. CDR3 DNA sequence: TGTGCCAGCAGTGAAACAGGGGCTGGAAACACCGTATATTTT.

About this clonotype itself: This could be a read error, since a much larger clone is one nucleotide away. V usage is TRBV5-1 and J usage is TRBJ2-1; possible D gene TRBD1, 6 bases. Germline values: CDR1 SGHRS, CDR2 YFSETQ. This CDR3 is built from 15 residues. Deletions cut 5 bases from V and 5 bases from J, with 17 bases between. For the CDR3, the DNA is TGCGCCAGCAGTAAAGGACAGCAGGGCAACAATGAGCAGTTCTTC. Amino acids: CASSKGQQGNNEQFF.

This clonotype was detected many times. The chain carries TRBV12-3 or TRBV12-4 and TRBJ1-2; D is unresolved. The CDR3 has 13 residues. Trimming removed 3 bases at V and 6 bases at J, with 11 bases between. This chain's CDR3 is CASSLYRDNGYTF. The DNA for the CDR3 is TGTGCCAGCAGTTTGTATAGGGATAATGGCTACACCTTC.

As regards this clonotype: Possible read error: a much larger clone is one base away. The rearrangement uses TRBV7-9 and TRBJ2-3, with no clear D. The length of the CDR3 is 14 residues. The V end was cut by 4 bases, the J end by 2 bases, with 10 bases between. Germline CDR1 and CDR2: SEHNR and FQNEAQ (reference sequence). DNA of the CDR3: TGTGCCAGCAGCTCCCAAGCGACCACAGATACGCAGTATTTT. Its translation is CASSSQATTDTQYF.

The table lists this clonotype with many counts. V is TRBV7-2 and J is TRBJ1-2, with TRBD1 as a possible D gene (6 bases). Germline CDR1 SGHTA, CDR2 FQGNSA. The CDR3 runs to 15 residues. V lost 0 bases to trimming and J lost 3 bases, with 11 bases between them. The CDR3 sequence: CASSLARTAYYGYTF. The CDR3 region has the DNA TGTGCCAGCAGCTTAGCTAGGACAGCTTACTATGGCTACACCTTC.

To note about this clonotype: A read error may explain this, as a much larger clone is one base away. The rearrangement links TRBV14 to TRBJ1-4; no definite D call. The CDR3 has 15 amino acids. CDR1 and CDR2 from the germline V gene are SGHDN and FVKESK. The CDR3 sequence: CASGQLGGLSEKLFF. In nucleotides, the CDR3 is TGTGCCAGCGGCCAGCTTGGAGGGCTCAGTGAAAAACTGTTTTTT.

This clonotype was recorded at least ten times. The chain links TRBV7-9 to TRBJ2-3; D is undetermined. Germline assignment: CDR1 SEHNR and CDR2 FQNEAQ (reference sequence). The germline V and J ends were trimmed by 5 bases and 4 bases, with 7 bases remaining between them. This CDR3 has 12 amino acids. In DNA form, the CDR3 reads TGTGCCAGCAGCCCCGCCGCAGATACGCAGTATTTT. Its protein product is CASSPAADTQYF.

This clonotype was counted a few times. The chain has TRBV18 and TRBJ2-5; tentatively, D is TRBD1 (5 bases). This CDR3 comprises 14 residues. Deletions cut 0 bases from V and 5 bases from J, with 10 bases between. In germline, CDR1 is KGHSH, CDR2 LQKENI. The CDR3: CASSPPTEGETQYF. The CDR3 nucleotides read TGTGCCAGCTCACCACCGACAGAAGGGGAGACCCAGTACTTC.

There are many counts of this clonotype. The rearrangement uses TRBV12-3 or TRBV12-4 and TRBJ2-3, with 9 bases aligning to TRBD1. Losses at the gene ends were 6 bases for V and 3 bases for J; bases not matched to a gene: 4. There are 14 residues in the CDR3. The CDR3 loop reads CASRADRGTDTQYF. As DNA, the CDR3 is TGTGCCAGCAGGGCGGACAGGGGAACAGATACGCAGTATTTT.